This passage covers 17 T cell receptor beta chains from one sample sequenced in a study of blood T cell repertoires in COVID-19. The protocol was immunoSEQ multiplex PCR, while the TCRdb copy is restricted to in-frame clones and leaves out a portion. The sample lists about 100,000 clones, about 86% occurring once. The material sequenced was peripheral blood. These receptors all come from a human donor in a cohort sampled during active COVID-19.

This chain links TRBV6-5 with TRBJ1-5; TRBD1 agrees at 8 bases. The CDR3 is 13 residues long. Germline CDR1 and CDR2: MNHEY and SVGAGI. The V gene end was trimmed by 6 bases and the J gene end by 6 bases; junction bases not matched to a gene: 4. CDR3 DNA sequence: TGTGCCAGCAGAGGTACAGGGGGTCAGCCCCAGCATTTT. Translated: CASRGTGGQPQHF.

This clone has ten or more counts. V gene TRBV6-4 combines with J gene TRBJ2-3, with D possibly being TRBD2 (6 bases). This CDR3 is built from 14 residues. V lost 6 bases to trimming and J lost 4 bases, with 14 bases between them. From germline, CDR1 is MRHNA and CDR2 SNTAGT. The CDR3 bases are TGTGCCAGCAGGGAGGGCAGGGATGCAGATACGCAGTATTTT. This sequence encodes CASREGRDADTQYF.

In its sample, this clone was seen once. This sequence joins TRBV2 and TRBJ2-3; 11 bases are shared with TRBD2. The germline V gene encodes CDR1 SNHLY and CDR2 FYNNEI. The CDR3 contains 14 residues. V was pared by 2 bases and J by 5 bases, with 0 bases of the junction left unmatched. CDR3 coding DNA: TGTGCCAGCAGTGAACTAGCGGGAGGAGATACGCAGTATTTT. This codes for CASSELAGGDTQYF.

The CDR3 DNA reads TGTGCCAGTAGTATAGTGGCTAGTCCCTACGAGCAGTACTTC. Translating it yields CASSIVASPYEQYF. This chain links TRBV19 with TRBJ2-7; unclear D gene. Germline V gives CDR1 LNHDA, CDR2 SQIVND (reference sequence). V was clipped by 1 base and J by 2 bases, with 9 bases between them. The CDR3 totals 14 residues. Full variable domain (missing parts from reference TRBV19 and TRBJ2-7): DGGITQSPKYLFRKEGQNVTLSCEQNLNHDAMYWYRQDPGQGLRLIYYSQIVNDFQKGDIAEGYSVSREKKESFPLTVTSAQKNPTAFYLCASSIVASPYEQYFGPGTRLTVT.

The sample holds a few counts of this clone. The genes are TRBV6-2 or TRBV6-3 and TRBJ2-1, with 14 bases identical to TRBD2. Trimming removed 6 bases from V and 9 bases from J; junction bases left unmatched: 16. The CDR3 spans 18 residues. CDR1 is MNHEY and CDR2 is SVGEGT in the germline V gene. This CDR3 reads CASSPRTGLAGGSAEQFF. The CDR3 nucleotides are TGTGCCAGCAGCCCGAGGACAGGACTAGCGGGAGGTAGTGCTGAGCAGTTCTTC.

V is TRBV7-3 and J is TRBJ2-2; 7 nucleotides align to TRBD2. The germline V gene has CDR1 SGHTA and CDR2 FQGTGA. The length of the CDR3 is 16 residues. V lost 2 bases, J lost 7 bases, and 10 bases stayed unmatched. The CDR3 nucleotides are TGTGCCAGCAGCTTAGACGCTGCGGGAGTGGTCGGGGAGCTGTTTTTT. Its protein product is CASSLDAAGVVGELFF.

The CDR3 sequence is CASSQRAGSTDTQYF. In nucleotides, the CDR3 is TGTGCCAGCAGCCAGCGCGCCGGTAGCACAGATACGCAGTATTTT. The chain employs TRBV4-2 and TRBJ2-3; D is unclear. The CDR3 is 15 amino acids. Per germline, CDR1 LGHNA and CDR2 YNFKEQ. V lost 3 bases, J lost 0 bases, and 10 bases lay in between.

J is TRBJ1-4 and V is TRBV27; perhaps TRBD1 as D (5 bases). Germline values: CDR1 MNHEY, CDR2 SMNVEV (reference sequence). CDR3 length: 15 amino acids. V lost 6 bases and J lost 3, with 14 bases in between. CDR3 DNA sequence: TGTGCCAGCAGGCCTGGAGGGGTTTCTAATGAAAAACTGTTTTTT. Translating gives CASRPGGVSNEKLFF.

CDR3 DNA: TGCGCCAGCAGCCCTAGGGACTTCTATGGCTACACCTTC. Its protein product is CASSPRDFYGYTF. The chain employs TRBV4-1 and TRBJ1-2; tentative D call: TRBD1 (5 bases). CDR3 length equals 13 residues. V shed 4 bases and J shed 4 bases, with 10 bases lying between them. Germline V gene lookup returns CDR1 MGHRA and CDR2 YSYEKL.

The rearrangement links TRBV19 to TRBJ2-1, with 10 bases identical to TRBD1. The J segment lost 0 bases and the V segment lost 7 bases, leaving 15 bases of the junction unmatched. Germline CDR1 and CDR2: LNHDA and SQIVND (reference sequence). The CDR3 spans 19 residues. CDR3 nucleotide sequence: TGTGCCAGTATTCGAACCGGGACAGGGGCCCGGAGCTCCTACAATGAGCAGTTCTTC. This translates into CASIRTGTGARSSYNEQFF.

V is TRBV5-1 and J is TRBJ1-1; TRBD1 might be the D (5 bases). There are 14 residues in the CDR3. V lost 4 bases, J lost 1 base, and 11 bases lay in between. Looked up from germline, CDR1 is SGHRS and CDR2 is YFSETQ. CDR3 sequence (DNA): TGCGCCAGCAGCCCGACAGCCGCGAACACTGAAGCTTTCTTT. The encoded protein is CASSPTAANTEAFF. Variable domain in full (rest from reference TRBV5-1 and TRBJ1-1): KAGVTQTPRYLIKTRGQQVTLSCSPISGHRSVSWYQQTPGQGLQFLFEYFSETQRNKGNFPGRFSGRQFSNSRSEMNVSTLELGDSALYLCASSPTAANTEAFFGQGTRLTVV.

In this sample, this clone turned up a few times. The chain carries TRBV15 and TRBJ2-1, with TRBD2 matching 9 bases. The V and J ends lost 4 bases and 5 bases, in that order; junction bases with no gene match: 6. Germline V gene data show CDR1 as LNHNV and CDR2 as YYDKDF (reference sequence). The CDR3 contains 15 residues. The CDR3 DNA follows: TGTGCCACCAGCAATGTTAGCGGGAGAAACAATGAGCAGTTCTTC. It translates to CATSNVSGRNNEQFF.

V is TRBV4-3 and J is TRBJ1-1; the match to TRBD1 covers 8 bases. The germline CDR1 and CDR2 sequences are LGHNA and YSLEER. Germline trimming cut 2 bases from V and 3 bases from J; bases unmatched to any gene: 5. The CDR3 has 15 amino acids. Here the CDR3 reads CASSQLTGVDTEAFF. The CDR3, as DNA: TGCGCCAGCAGCCAACTGACAGGGGTGGACACTGAAGCTTTCTTT.

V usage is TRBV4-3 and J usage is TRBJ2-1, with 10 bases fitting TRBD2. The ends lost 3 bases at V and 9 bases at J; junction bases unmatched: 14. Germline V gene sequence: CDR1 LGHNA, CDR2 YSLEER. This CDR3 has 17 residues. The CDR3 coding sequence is TGCGCCAGCAGCCAGAGTCCGGGACTAGCGACGCACAGTGAGCAGTTCTTC. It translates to CASSQSPGLATHSEQFF.

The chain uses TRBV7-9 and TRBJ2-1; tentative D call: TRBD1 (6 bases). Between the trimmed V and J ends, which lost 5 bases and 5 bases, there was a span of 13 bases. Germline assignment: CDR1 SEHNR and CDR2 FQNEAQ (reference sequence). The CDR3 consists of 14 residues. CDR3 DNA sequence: TGTGCCAGCAGCGTTGGGGACAAAAACAATGAGCAGTTCTTC. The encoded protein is CASSVGDKNNEQFF.

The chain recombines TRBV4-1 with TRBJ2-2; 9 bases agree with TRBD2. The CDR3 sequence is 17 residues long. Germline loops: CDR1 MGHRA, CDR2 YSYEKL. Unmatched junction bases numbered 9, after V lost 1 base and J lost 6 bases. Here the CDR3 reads CASSQARAGGMAGELFF. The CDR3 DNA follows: TGCGCCAGCAGCCAAGCCCGAGCGGGAGGAATGGCCGGGGAGCTGTTTTTT.

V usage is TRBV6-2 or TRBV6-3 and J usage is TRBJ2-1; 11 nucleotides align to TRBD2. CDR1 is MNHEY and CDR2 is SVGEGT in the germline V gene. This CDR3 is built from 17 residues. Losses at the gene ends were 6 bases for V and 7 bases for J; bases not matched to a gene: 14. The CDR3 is CASSPLLTSGTENEQFF. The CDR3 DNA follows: TGTGCCAGCAGCCCGCTCCTGACTAGCGGGACAGAGAATGAGCAGTTCTTC.